Listed here are 18 T cell receptor beta chains from one sample, sequenced in a study of radiotherapy plus CTLA-4 blockade in lung cancer. Some clones are missing from TCRdb's copy, which holds only in-frame ones; the method was immunoSEQ multiplex PCR. The sample carries about 91,000 clones, around 72% recorded once. The material sequenced was peripheral blood, taken from a patient treated with radiotherapy plus ipilimumab. The receptors stem from a human donor with non-small cell lung cancer that progressed on radiotherapy plus ipilimumab.

This rearrangement joins TRBV7-9 to TRBJ2-7; D gene uncertain. Germline V gene data show CDR1 as SEHNR and CDR2 as FQNEAQ (reference sequence). V was clipped by 2 bases and J by 3 bases, with 2 bases between them. The CDR3 spans 11 residues. This CDR3 is CASSLFYEQYF. As DNA, the CDR3 is TGTGCCAGCAGCTTATTCTACGAGCAGTACTTC.

The chain has TRBV5-1 and TRBJ2-7; TRBD1 matches 7 bases. After removal of 3 bases from V and 3 bases from J, the junction contained 6 bases not matched to a gene. Germline-derived CDR1 and CDR2 are SGHRS and YFSETQ. This CDR3 comprises 14 residues. The chain's CDR3 is CASSSGTARYEQYF. The CDR3 coding sequence is TGCGCCAGCAGCTCCGGGACAGCACGCTACGAGCAGTACTTC.

J is TRBJ1-4 and V is TRBV6-1; no reliable D call. Germline V gene data show CDR1 as MNHNS and CDR2 as SASEGT. The CDR3 sequence is 13 residues long. V was trimmed by 2 bases and J by 8 bases, leaving 9 bases between them. The CDR3 reads CASSEWAGEKLFF. In DNA, the CDR3 is TGTGCCAGCAGTGAATGGGCAGGAGAAAAACTGTTTTTT.

This chain uses TRBV10-3 with TRBJ1-1; no reliable D call. Germline V gene sequence: CDR1 ENHRY, CDR2 SYGVKD. The CDR3 contains 13 residues. Trimming cost V 0 bases and J 4 bases, with 6 bases left between them. This CDR3 is CAISESKGTEAFF. CDR3 coding DNA: TGTGCCATCAGTGAGTCCAAGGGCACTGAAGCTTTCTTT.

This clone was found once. CDR3 sequence: CASSVPRDAYPLNEQFF. DNA of the CDR3: TGTGCCAGCAGTGTCCCCCGGGACGCTTACCCTTTGAATGAGCAGTTCTTC. The gene calls are TRBV28 and TRBJ2-1; D may match TRBD1 or TRBD2 (5 bases each). This CDR3 contains 17 residues. Germline CDR1 MDHEN, CDR2 SYDVKM. The V end lost 5 bases, the J end lost 7 bases, and 24 bases lay between the germline ends.

This clone was seen ten or more times. This chain's CDR3 is CASSLGSGDGETQYF. CDR3 bases: TGCGCCAGCAGCTTGGGTAGCGGGGACGGAGAGACCCAGTACTTC. The chain couples TRBV5-1 to TRBJ2-5, with 8 bases that match TRBD2. Trimming took 0 bases from V and 4 from J; bases not matched to a gene: 5. Per the germline V gene, CDR1 is SGHRS and CDR2 is YFSETQ. The CDR3 is 15 amino acids.

This rearrangement joins TRBV13 to TRBJ2-7, with 10 bases that match TRBD2. V was pared by 4 bases and J by 0 bases, with 9 bases of the junction left unmatched. The CDR3 runs to 17 residues. Germline V gene lookup returns CDR1 PRHDT and CDR2 FYEKMQ (reference sequence). CDR3 region: CASSSSRLAGTSYEQYF. As DNA, the CDR3 is TGTGCCAGCAGCTCTTCACGACTAGCGGGTACCTCCTACGAGCAGTACTTC.

The chain has TRBV5-1 and TRBJ2-7, with TRBD2 matching over 8 bases. J was trimmed by 4 bases and V by 1 base; bases with no gene match: 1. Germline CDR1 and CDR2: SGHRS and YFSETQ. CDR3 length equals 13 residues. CDR3 in amino acids: CASSLPGGYEQYF. DNA of the CDR3: TGCGCCAGCAGCTTGCCGGGGGGGTACGAGCAGTACTTC.

Here the CDR3 reads CASSVGIEMNTEAFF. In nucleotides, the CDR3 is TGTGCCAGCAGCGTAGGAATCGAGATGAACACTGAAGCTTTCTTT. V usage is TRBV9 and J usage is TRBJ1-1; D ambiguous. V dropped 0 bases and J dropped 0 bases, with 9 bases sitting between them. Germline loops: CDR1 SGDLS, CDR2 YYNGEE. The CDR3 has 15 amino acids.

This clone was observed a handful of times. The chain recombines TRBV6-5 with TRBJ2-7; D is possibly TRBD2 (6 bases). The CDR3 has 14 amino acids. Germline CDR1 and CDR2: MNHEY and SVGAGI. Trimming took off 2 bases at V and 3 bases at J, with 11 bases between the two ends. The CDR3, as DNA: TGTGCCAGCAGTTACGGCGGGGACGTCTACGAGCAGTACTTC. Residues: CASSYGGDVYEQYF.

The rearrangement joins TRBV28 to TRBJ2-7; maybe TRBD1 (7 bases). Germline CDR1 MDHEN, CDR2 SYDVKM. The germline V and J ends were trimmed by 4 bases and 2 bases, with 18 bases remaining between them. This CDR3 is built from 16 residues. This chain's CDR3 is CASSSPGGLLTYEQYF. The CDR3, as DNA: TGTGCCAGCAGTTCTCCAGGGGGGCTGCTGACCTACGAGCAGTACTTC.

The rearrangement links TRBV7-9 to TRBJ1-2; 8 bases agree with TRBD1. Germline V lookup: CDR1 SEHNR, CDR2 FQNEAQ (reference sequence). V gave up 5 bases and J gave up 8 bases; unmatched junction bases: 7. The CDR3 consists of 13 residues. As DNA, the CDR3 is TGTGCCAGCAGCAACACAGGGGGAGACGGCTACACCTTC. It specifies CASSNTGGDGYTF.

The V and J genes are TRBV6-1 and TRBJ1-4; D perhaps matches TRBD1 (6 bases). V dropped 2 bases and J dropped 0 bases, with 16 bases sitting between them. The CDR3 covers 18 residues. Germline V CDR1 and CDR2: MNHNS, SASEGT. The CDR3 DNA is TGTGCCAGCAGTGAATTCTTGGGGGCCCAGTCAACTAATGAAAAACTGTTTTTT. It is translated as CASSEFLGAQSTNEKLFF.

The chain couples TRBV5-8 to TRBJ2-3; 10 bases are shared with TRBD2. Unmatched junction bases numbered 5, after V lost 2 bases and J lost 2 bases. The CDR3 spans 16 residues. Germline loops: CDR1 SGHTS, CDR2 YDEGEE. The CDR3 bases are TGTGCCAGCAGCTTAGGACTAGCGGATACCACAGATACGCAGTATTTT. Its protein product is CASSLGLADTTDTQYF.

This rearrangement joins TRBV9 to TRBJ1-1; no clear D. Trimming pared 0 bases from V and 3 bases from J, leaving 12 bases between. Germline V lookup: CDR1 SGDLS, CDR2 YYNGEE. The CDR3 loop spans 15 amino acids. The CDR3: CASSVEGGGYTEAFF. For the CDR3, the DNA is TGTGCCAGCAGCGTAGAAGGAGGAGGGTACACTGAAGCTTTCTTT.

This clone has more than one count but fewer than ten. The gene calls are TRBV4-2 and TRBJ2-2; TRBD2 matches at 9 bases. This CDR3 has 16 residues. Germline-derived CDR1 and CDR2 are LGHNA and YNFKEQ. The junction had 4 bases not matched to a gene; V was cut back by 0 bases and J by 5 bases. CDR3: CASSQETSGVTGELFF. The CDR3 DNA reads as TGTGCCAGCAGCCAAGAGACTAGCGGAGTTACCGGGGAGCTGTTTTTT.

The J gene is TRBJ2-7, the V gene TRBV4-1; D perhaps matches TRBD2 (5 bases). V dropped 0 bases and J dropped 0 bases, with 6 bases sitting between them. In germline, CDR1 is MGHRA, CDR2 YSYEKL. This CDR3 region has 14 residues. The CDR3 DNA reads TGCGCCAGCAGCCAAGATAGCGTCTCCTACGAGCAGTACTTC. The encoded protein is CASSQDSVSYEQYF.

CDR3 in amino acids: CASSHLWERGGVEQFF. The DNA of the CDR3 is TGCGCCAGCAGCCACCTGTGGGAGCGGGGGGGAGTTGAGCAGTTCTTC. This chain joins TRBV4-3 and TRBJ2-1; TRBD2 agrees at 10 bases. The CDR3 sequence is 16 residues long. Germline loops: CDR1 LGHNA, CDR2 YSLEER. V shed 3 bases and J 9 bases; nucleotides not matched to a gene: 11.